This TCR beta chain was sequenced during a study of T cell repertoires in aging, cancer and after chemotherapy. Turning to the study itself: Chronic lymphocytic leukemia patients on fludarabine- or bendamustine-based regimens gave paired samples before and after chemotherapy. General study points: In healthy donors, age-related TCR diversity loss mainly reflected lost richness. Across the chemotherapy interval, each cancer cohort showed higher median generation probability, suggesting thymic rebound. Untreated cancer patients had significantly lower blood TCR diversity than age-matched healthy donors.

TRB rearrangements spanning V, D and J were amplified using mixed TRB-A/B primers. Each CDR3 protein is one row after TCRdb ran MiXCR on the multiplex PCR reads. This sample has about 1,200 distinct CDR3 sequences; 20% to 30% occur once, and the top ten carry nearly 80%. The germline V gene has CDR1 SGHNT and CDR2 YYREEE (reference sequence). The CDR3 contains 18 residues. Trimming stripped 2 bases from V and 0 bases from J, with 19 bases between. The template was genomic DNA from peripheral blood, not RNA. By frequency in the sample, this clonotype is medium-sized (0.01 to 0.1%). Its cognate antigen is unknown.

The source material was blood. The receptor was isolated from a human donor with a blood cancer. This chain uses TRBV5-4 with TRBJ2-3; D is perhaps TRBD1 or TRBD2 (5 bases each). The CDR3 reads CASSLAGAGYASTDTQYF. The CDR3 region has the DNA TGTGCCAGCAGCTTAGCCGGGGCCGGCTATGCTAGCACAGATACGCAGTATTTT.